This T cell receptor (beta chain) derives from a study of CD8 T cells in ankylosing spondylitis (dated by TCRdb to 2016 to 2017). About the study as a whole: The study profiled T cell receptor beta repertoires in healthy donors and ankylosing spondylitis patients to find disease-linked TCR variants. The full study cohort was made up of 25 to 30 ankylosing spondylitis patients and about a hundred healthy donors. Peripheral blood was sampled, and synovial fluid was additionally collected from ankylosing spondylitis patients. Study-wide findings and limitations: Blood from ankylosing spondylitis patients appeared to be characterized by a TCR beta motif composed of about eight highly homologous amino acid variants. Some motif variants were previously reported in synovial fluid and blood of reactive arthritis patients, suggesting common disease-initiation mechanisms. The disease-linked clones showed a CD8+ phenotype and occurred at relatively low frequencies in peripheral blood. The disease-linked clones were reported to be significantly enriched in matched synovial fluid samples from ankylosing spondylitis patients.

This clonotype has just a few counts. Its target antigen remains unknown. No much larger clone is present one base from it, and per-base qualities are unavailable. TCRdb records Illumina HiSeq 2500 as the sequencer. TCR beta libraries were prepared by quantitative 5'-RACE with molecular barcodes. Per the authors' processing: A new computational method, built on a probabilistic model of VDJ rearrangement, was used to identify disease-linked TCR variants. TCRdb handled the public reads itself, with Q25 trimming in fastp and clone calling in MiXCR, and kept productive beta chains. Records with the same CDR3 protein are collapsed into one entry carrying the most frequent genes and DNA. These V and J calls derive from TCRdb rather than the authors' analysis. Within this sample are a few hundred thousand distinct CDR3 sequences, with 9.5% to 13% of them counted one time only. In total, the top ten clones hold more than 7% of the sample.

This clonotype was obtained from a female donor with ankylosing spondylitis or in good health (not recorded which). The sample was blood, either unsorted or a sorted T cell fraction (not recorded which).

In nucleotides, the sequence is TGCAGTGCTATTGCGGGGTCGGATAGCAATCAGCCCCAGCATTTT. This translates into CSAIAGSDSNQPQHF. The V gene is TRBV20-1 and the J gene is TRBJ1-5; the D gene assignment is ambiguous. Including cysteine and phenylalanine, the CDR3 has 15 amino acids. Of the read, only the CDR3 DNA is kept; its 45 bases are in frame from base 1. The germline V gene (reference sequence) provides CDR1 DFQATT and CDR2 SNEGSKA. V loses 4 bases, J loses 0 bases, and the germline ends lie 13 bases apart.